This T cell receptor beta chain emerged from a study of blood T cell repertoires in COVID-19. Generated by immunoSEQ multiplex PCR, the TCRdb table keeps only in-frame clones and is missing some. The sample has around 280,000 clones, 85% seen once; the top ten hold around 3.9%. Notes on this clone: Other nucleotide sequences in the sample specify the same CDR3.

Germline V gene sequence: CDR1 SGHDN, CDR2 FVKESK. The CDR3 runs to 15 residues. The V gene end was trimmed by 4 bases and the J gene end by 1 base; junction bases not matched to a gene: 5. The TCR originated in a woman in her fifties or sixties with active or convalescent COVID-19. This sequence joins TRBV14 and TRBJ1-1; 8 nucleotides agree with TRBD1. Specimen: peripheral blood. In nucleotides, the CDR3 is TGTGCCAGCAGCCTAAGGACAGGGAGGAACACTGAAGCTTTCTTT. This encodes CASSLRTGRNTEAFF.